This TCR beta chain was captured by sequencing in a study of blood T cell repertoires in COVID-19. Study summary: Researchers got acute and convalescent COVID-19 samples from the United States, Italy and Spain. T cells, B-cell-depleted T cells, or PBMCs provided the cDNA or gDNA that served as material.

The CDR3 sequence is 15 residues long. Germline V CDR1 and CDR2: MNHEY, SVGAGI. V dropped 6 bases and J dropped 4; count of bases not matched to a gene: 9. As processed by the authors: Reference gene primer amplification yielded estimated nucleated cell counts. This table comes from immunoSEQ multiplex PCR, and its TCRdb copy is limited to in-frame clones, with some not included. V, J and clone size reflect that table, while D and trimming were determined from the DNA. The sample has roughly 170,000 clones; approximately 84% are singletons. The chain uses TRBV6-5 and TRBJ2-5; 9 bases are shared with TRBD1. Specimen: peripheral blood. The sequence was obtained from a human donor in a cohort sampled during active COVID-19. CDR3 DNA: TGTGCCAGCAGACACAGGGGGGGACAGGGAGAGACCCAGTACTTC. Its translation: CASRHRGGQGETQYF.